This T cell receptor (beta chain) was recorded in a study of blood T cell repertoires in COVID-19. Germline CDR1 reads KGHSH; CDR2 reads LQKENI. V shed 0 bases and J 7 bases; nucleotides not matched to a gene: 7. There are 15 residues in the CDR3. This table comes from immunoSEQ multiplex PCR, and its TCRdb copy is limited to in-frame clones, with some not included. Among around 320,000 clones, around 85% were seen once, and the ten largest hold just over 7%. This chain connects TRBV18 to TRBJ2-7; 9 bases map to TRBD1. Material: peripheral blood. The origin of this receptor is a human donor in a cohort sampled during active COVID-19. CDR3 in amino acids: CASSPPAQGAGEQYF. The CDR3 DNA follows: TGTGCCAGCTCACCACCGGCACAGGGGGCTGGGGAGCAGTACTTC.